The clone carrying this T cell receptor (beta chain) was seen a handful of times. TCRdb re-called the reads with MiXCR, one entry per CDR3 protein. The data show approximately 500,000 distinct CDR3 sequences, approximately 16% seen once. This record belongs to a study of T cell repertoires in cytomegalovirus infection. Germline CDR1 MDHEN, CDR2 SYDVKM. Trimming took 5 bases from V and 3 from J, leaving 4 bases between them. The CDR3 is 11 amino acids. This chain uses TRBV28 with TRBJ2-5; D is undetermined. The sequenced material came from CD8+ T cells from PBMCs. The sequence was collected from a human donor in good health (CMV status not recorded). Some clones in this sample may be carry-over from other donors' samples. The CDR3 sequence is CASSPKETQYF. In DNA, the CDR3 is TGTGCCAGCAGTCCAAAAGAGACCCAGTACTTC.